The present T cell receptor (beta chain) was sequenced within a study of T cell repertoires in cytomegalovirus infection. Study overall: Well-studied HLA-B-restricted epitopes and recently identified HLA-C-restricted epitopes of CMV were both used in the study. Matching HLA type and CMV infection were both indicated by public TCR beta signatures.

TCRdb recomputed calls from the reads with MiXCR, one row per CDR3 protein. The profile covers approximately 910,000 distinct CDR3 sequences, with 31% appearing a single time and over 13% taken by the ten largest. Broader study findings: HLA-C-restricted CMV-specific TCR beta clonotypes were dominant in the ex vivo response.

This clonotype was seen more than once but under ten times. What it recognizes is unknown. The TCR was taken from a human donor in good health (CMV status not recorded). Some clones in this sample may be carry-over from other donors' samples. This sample comprised cultured CD8+ T cells from PBMCs, obtained from culture after CMV antigen stimulation.

The CDR3 loop is CASSYLRDVYEQYV. The CDR3, as DNA: TGTGCCAGCAGTTACCTGCGGGACGTCTACGAGCAGTACGTC. This chain joins TRBV6-2 or TRBV6-3 and TRBJ2-7; tentative D call: TRBD2 (6 bases). V was trimmed by 2 bases and J by 3 bases, leaving 11 bases between them. The germline V gene has CDR1 MNHEY and CDR2 SVGEGT. The CDR3 has 14 residues.